This T cell receptor (beta chain) was recovered during a study of regulatory T cells in long-lasting Graves disease. Study in general: Graves' patients who were just diagnosed had used antithyroid drugs for under 3 months.

Time point meaning: newly diagnosed GD, antithyroid drugs for less than 3 months. Extracted RNA from PBMCs served as the source of the TCR library. Building of the TCR beta libraries involved iRepertoire HTBI primers and Arm-PCR of CDR3 regions. MiXCR, run by TCRdb on the multiplex PCR reads, gives a single entry per CDR3 protein. The sample lists 300,000 to 450,000 distinct CDR3 sequences, around 15% occurring once. The CDR3 covers 15 residues. CDR1 and CDR2 from the germline V gene are SQVTM and ANQGSEA. Germline trimming cut 7 bases from V and 0 bases from J; bases unmatched to any gene: 11. Note on this clonotype: Antigen unknown.

The study, taken as a whole, reports: TRBV28, TRBJ1-2 and TRBJ2-5 emerged as the favored segments in persistent disease. Peripheral blood alone, not thyroid tissue, underwent study.

The sequencing here drew on peripheral blood mononuclear cells (PBMCs), taken at new diagnosis, from a patient treated with antithyroid drugs. The rearrangement uses TRBV29-1 and TRBJ2-7; TRBD1 aligns across 8 bases. The TCR sequence derives from a female donor with Graves disease. The CDR3 is CSASLGTGNSYEQYF. CDR3 bases: TGCAGCGCCTCCCTAGGGACAGGTAACTCCTACGAGCAGTACTTC.